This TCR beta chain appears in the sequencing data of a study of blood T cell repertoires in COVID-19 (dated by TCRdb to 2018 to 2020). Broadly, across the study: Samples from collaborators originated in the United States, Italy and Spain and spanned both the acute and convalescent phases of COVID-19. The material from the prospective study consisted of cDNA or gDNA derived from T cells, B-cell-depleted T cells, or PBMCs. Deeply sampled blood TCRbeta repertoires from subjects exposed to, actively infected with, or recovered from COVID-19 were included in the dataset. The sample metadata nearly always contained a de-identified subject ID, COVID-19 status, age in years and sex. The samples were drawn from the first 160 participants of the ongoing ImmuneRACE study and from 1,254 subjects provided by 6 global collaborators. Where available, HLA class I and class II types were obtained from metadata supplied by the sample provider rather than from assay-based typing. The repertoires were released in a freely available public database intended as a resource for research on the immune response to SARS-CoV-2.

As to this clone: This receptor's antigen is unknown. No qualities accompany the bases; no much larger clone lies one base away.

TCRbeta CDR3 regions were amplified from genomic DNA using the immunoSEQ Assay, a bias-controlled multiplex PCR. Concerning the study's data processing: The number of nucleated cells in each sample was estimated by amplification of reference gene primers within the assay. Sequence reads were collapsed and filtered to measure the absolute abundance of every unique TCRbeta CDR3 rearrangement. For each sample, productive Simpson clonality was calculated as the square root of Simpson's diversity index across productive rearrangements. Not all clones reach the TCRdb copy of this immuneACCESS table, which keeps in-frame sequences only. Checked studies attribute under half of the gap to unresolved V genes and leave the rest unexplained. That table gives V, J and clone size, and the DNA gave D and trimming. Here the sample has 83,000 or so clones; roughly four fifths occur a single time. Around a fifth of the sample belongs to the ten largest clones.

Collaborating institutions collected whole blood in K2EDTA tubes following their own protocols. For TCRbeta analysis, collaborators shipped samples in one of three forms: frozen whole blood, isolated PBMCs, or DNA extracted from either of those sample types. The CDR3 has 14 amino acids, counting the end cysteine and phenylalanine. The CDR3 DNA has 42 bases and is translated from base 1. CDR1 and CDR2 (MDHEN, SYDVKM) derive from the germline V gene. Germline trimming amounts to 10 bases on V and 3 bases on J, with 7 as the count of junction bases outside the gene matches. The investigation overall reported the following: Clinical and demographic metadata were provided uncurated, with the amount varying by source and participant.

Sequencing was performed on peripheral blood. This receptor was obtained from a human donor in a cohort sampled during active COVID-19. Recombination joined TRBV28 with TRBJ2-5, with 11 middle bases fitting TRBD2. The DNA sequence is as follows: TGTGCCAAAGGGGAACTAGCGGGGGAAGAGACCCAGTACTTC. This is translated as CAKGELAGEETQYF.